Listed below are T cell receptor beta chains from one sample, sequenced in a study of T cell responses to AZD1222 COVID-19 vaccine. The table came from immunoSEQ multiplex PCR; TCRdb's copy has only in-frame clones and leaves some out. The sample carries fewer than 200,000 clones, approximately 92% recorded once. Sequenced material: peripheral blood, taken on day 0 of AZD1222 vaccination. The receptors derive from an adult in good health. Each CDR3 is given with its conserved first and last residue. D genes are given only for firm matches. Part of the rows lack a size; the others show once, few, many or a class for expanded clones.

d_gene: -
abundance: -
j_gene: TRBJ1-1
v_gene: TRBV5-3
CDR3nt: TGTGCCAGAAGCTTGAAGAAGGGTACTGAAGCTTTCTTT
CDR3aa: CARSLKKGTEAFF

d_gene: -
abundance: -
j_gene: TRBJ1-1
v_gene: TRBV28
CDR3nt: TGTGCCAGCAGTGGGGATTTTACCATGAACACTGAAGCTTTCTTT
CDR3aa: CASSGDFTMNTEAFF

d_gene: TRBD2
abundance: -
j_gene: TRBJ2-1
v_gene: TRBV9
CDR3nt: TGTGCCAGCAGCCGTAACGGACTAGCGGGGTACAATGAGCAGTTCTTC
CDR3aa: CASSRNGLAGYNEQFF

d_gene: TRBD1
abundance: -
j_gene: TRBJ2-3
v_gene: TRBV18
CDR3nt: TGTGCCAGCTCACCAAGGGACAGCTCCACAGATACGCAGTATTTT
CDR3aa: CASSPRDSSTDTQYF

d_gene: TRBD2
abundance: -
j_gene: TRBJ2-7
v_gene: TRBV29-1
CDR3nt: TGCAGCGTTGAAGGCCGGGTCCTAGCGGGAGGGAACGAGCAGTACTTC
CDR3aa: CSVEGRVLAGGNEQYF

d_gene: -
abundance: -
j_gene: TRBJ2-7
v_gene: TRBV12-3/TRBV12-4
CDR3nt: TGTGCCAGCACTATTGGGACCACCTACGAGCAGTACTTC
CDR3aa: CASTIGTTYEQYF

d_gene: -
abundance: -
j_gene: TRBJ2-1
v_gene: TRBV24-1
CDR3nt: TGTGCCACCAGTGGGGCCCGGGATATTGGGGCTGAGCAGTTCTTC
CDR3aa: CATSGARDIGAEQFF

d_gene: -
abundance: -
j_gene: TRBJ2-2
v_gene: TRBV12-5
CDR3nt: TGTGCCTCGAACACAGGGAACACCGGGGAGCTGTTTTTT
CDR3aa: CASNTGNTGELFF

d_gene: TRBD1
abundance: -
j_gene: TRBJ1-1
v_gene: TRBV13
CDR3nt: TGTGCCAGCAGCTCCGACAGGGGGAACACTGAAGCTTTCTTT
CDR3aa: CASSSDRGNTEAFF

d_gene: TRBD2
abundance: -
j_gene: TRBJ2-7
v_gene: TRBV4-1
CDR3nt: TGCGCCAGCAGCCAAGGCGATACTAGCGGCTACGAGCAGTACTTC
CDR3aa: CASSQGDTSGYEQYF

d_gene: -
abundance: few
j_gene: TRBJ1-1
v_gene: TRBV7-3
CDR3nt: TGTGCCAGCAGCTTAACCACTGACACTGAAGCTTTCTTT
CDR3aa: CASSLTTDTEAFF

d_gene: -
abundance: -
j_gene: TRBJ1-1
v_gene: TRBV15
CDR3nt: TGTGCCACCAGCAGAGAAAAGGGTGCTAACACTGAAGCTTTCTTT
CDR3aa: CATSREKGANTEAFF

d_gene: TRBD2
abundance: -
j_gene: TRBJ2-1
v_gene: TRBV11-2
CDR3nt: TGTGCCAGCAGCTTAGATCCTACGGTAGCGGGGGAGCAGTTCTTC
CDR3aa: CASSLDPTVAGEQFF

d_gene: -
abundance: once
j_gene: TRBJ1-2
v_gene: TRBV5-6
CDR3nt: TGTGCCAGCAGCTTGGCCCGGGGGGTTTGGTTTGGCTACACCTTC
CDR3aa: CASSLARGVWFGYTF

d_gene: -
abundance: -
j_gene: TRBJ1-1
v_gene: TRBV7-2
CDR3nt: TGTGCCAGCAGCTTATCAGGGGAGAACACTGAAGCTTTCTTT
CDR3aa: CASSLSGENTEAFF

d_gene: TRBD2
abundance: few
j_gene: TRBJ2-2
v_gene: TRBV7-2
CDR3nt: TGTGCCAGCAGTTCGGGACTAGCGAACACCGGGGAGCTGTTTTTT
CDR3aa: CASSSGLANTGELFF

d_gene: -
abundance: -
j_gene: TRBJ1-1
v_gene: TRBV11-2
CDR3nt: TGTGCCAGCAGCCCGATATGGACGGGCCTTTCGAGAGCTTTCTTT
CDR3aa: CASSPIWTGLSRAFF

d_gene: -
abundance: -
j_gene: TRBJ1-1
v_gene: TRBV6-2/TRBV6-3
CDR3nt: TGTGCCAGCAGTTACTATTTGAACACTGAAGCTTTCTTT
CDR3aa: CASSYYLNTEAFF

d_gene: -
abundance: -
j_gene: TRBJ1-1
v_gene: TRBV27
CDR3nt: TGTGCCAGCAGTTTAGTGACAGGGAACACTGAAGCTTTCTTT
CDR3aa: CASSLVTGNTEAFF

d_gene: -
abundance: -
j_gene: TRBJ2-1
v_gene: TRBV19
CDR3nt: TGTGCCAGTATTTCCCCGGAAAACAATGAGCAGTTCTTC
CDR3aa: CASISPENNEQFF

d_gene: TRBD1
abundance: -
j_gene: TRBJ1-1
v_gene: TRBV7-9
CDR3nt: TGTGCCAGCAGTGAACACAGGGGGAACACTGAAGCTTTCTTT
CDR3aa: CASSEHRGNTEAFF

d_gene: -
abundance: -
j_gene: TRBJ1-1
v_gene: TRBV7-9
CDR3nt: TGTGCCAGCAGCTCCGAGGGGATGAACACTGAAGCTTTCTTT
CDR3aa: CASSSEGMNTEAFF

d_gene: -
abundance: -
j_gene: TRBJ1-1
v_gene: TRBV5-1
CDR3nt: TGCGCCAGCAGCTTCCAGGGGATCGACACTGAAGCTTTCTTT
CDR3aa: CASSFQGIDTEAFF

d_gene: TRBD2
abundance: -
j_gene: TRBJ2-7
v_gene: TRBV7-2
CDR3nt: TGTGCCAGCAGCTTACTAGCGGAGGGGTTCTACGAGCAGTACTTC
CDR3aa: CASSLLAEGFYEQYF

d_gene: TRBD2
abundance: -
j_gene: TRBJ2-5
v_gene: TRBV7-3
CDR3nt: TGTGCCAGCAGCTTAAGAGGCGGGTTAGCGGGGGGGCTGAGAGGAGAGACCCAGTACTTC
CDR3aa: CASSLRGGLAGGLRGETQYF

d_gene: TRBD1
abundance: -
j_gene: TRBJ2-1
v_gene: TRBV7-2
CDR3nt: TGTGCCAGCAGCAAGACGGGACAGGGGTACAATGAGCAGTTCTTC
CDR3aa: CASSKTGQGYNEQFF

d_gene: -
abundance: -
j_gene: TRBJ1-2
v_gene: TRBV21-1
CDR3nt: TGTGCCAGCAGCAAAGGGGAGGGGATCAACTATGGCTACACCTTC
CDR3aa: CASSKGEGINYGYTF

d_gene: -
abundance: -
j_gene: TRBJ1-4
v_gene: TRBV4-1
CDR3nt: TGCGCCAGCCGTGGATTAGCTAATGAAAAACTGTTTTTT
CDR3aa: CASRGLANEKLFF

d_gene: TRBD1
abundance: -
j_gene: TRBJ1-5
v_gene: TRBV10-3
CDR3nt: TGTGCCATCAGTGAGTCGCGGTCGACAGGGGGTCAGCCCCAGCATTTT
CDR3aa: CAISESRSTGGQPQHF

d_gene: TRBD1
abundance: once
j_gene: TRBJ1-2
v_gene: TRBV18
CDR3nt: TGTGCCAGCTCGCCAACCGGGACAGGGGATGGCTACACCTTC
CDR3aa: CASSPTGTGDGYTF

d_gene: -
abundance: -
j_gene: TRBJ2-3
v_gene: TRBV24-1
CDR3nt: TGTGCCACCAGTAGTGGGGATACGCAGTATTTT
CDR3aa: CATSSGDTQYF

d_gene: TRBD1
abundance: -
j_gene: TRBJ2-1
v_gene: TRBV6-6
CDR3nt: TGTGCCAGCAGAGACGGACAGGATTACAATGAGCAGTTCTTC
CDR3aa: CASRDGQDYNEQFF

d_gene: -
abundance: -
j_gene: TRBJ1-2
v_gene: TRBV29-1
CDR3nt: TGCAGCGTTGGTGGCCCCAGTATCTACACCTTC
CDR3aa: CSVGGPSIYTF

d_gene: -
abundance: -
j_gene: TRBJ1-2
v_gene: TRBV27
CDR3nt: TGTGCCAGCAGTCCAGGTTTAAACTATGGCTACACCTTC
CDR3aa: CASSPGLNYGYTF

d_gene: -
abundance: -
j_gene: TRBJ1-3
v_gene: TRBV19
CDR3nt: TGTGCCAGCCGGACTCCTGGAAACACCATATATTTT
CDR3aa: CASRTPGNTIYF

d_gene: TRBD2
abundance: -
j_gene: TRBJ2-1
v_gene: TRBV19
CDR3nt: TGTGCCAGTCAAAACCTCGGACTAGCGGGCTCCTACAATGAGCAGTTCTTC
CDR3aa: CASQNLGLAGSYNEQFF

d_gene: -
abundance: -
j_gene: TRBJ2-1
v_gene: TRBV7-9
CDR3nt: TGTGCCAGCAGCCCCCCGATCTACAATGAGCAGTTCTTC
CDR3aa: CASSPPIYNEQFF

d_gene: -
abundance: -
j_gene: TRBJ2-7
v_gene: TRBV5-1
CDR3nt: TGCGCCAGCAGCCCGCCCGGCTACGAGCAGTACTTC
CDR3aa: CASSPPGYEQYF

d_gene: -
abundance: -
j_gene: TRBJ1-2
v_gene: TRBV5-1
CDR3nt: TGCGCCAGCAGCCCGACCGCTAACTATGGCTACACCTTC
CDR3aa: CASSPTANYGYTF

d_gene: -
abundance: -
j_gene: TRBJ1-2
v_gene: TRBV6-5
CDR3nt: TGTGCCAGCAGTTACTCTACTGGCAGGGTCTATGGCTACACCTTC
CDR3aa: CASSYSTGRVYGYTF

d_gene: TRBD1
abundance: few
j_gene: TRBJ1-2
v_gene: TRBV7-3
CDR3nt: TGTGCCAGCAGCTTAACGGGGACAGGGGACTATGGCTACACCTTC
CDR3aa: CASSLTGTGDYGYTF

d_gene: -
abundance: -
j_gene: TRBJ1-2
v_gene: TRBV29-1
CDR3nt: TGCAGCGTTGAGCCCAGGGGCACGGGGTATGGCTACACCTTC
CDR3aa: CSVEPRGTGYGYTF